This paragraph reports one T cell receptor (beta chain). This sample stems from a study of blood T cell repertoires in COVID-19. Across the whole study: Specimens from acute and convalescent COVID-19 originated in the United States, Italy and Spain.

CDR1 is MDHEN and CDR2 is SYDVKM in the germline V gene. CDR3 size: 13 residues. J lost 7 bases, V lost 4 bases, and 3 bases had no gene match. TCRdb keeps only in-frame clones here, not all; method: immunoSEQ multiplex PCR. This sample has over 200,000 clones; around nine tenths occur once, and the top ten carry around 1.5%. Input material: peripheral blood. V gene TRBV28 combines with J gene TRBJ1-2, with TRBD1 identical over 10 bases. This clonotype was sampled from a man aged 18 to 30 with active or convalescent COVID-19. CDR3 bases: TGTGCCAGCAGTTCAGGGGACAGGGGTGGCTACACCTTC. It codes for CASSSGDRGGYTF.